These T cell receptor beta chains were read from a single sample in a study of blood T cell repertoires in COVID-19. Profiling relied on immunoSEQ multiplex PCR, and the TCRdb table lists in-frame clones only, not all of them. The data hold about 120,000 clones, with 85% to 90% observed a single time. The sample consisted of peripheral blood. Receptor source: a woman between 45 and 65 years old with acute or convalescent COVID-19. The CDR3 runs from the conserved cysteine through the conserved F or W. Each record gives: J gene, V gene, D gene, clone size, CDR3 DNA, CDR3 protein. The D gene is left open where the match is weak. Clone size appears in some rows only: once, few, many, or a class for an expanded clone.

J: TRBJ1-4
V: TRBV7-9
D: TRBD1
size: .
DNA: TGTGCCAGCAGTCCTCACCTTGGGGACAGTCTTGAAAAACTGTTTTTT
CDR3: CASSPHLGDSLEKLFF

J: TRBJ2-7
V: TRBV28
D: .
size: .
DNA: TGTGCCAGCACCCTCCCGGGGGTCAGGTACGAGCAGTACTTC
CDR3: CASTLPGVRYEQYF

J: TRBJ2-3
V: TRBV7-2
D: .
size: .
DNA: TGTGCCAGCAGCTTTACAGGGACAGATACGCAGTATTTT
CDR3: CASSFTGTDTQYF

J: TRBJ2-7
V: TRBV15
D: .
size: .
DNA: TGTGCCACCAGCAGAGAACTAAACTCCTACGAGCAGTACTTC
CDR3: CATSRELNSYEQYF

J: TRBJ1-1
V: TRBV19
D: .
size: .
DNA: TGTGCCAGTAGTATAGGTCGGGGATACACTGAAGCTTTCTTT
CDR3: CASSIGRGYTEAFF

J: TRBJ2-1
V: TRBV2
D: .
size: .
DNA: TGTGCCAGCAGTGCTACTAGTAGCCATGAGCAGTTCTTC
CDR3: CASSATSSHEQFF

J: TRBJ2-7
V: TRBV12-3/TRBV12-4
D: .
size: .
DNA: TGTGCCAGCAGCTACGACAGTTACGAGCAGTACTTC
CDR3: CASSYDSYEQYF

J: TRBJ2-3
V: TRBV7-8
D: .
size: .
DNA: TGTGCCAGCAGCCTTGGATCCGGACACACAGATACGCAGTATTTT
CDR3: CASSLGSGHTDTQYF

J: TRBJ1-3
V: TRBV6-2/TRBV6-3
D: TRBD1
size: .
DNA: TGTGCCAGCAGCACCGATGGACAGGGGGCGAACACCATATATTTT
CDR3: CASSTDGQGANTIYF

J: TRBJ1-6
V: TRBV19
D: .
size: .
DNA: TGTGCCAGTAGTATTTTTCAGCGGGCTAATTCACCCCTCCACTTT
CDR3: CASSIFQRANSPLHF

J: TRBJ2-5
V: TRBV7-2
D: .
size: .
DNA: TGTGCCAGCAGCTTAGACGAGGCCCAGTACTTC
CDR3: CASSLDEAQYF

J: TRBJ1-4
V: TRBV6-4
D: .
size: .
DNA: TGTGCCAGCAGTGCCGACGGGGGGACTAATGAAAAACTGTTTTTT
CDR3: CASSADGGTNEKLFF

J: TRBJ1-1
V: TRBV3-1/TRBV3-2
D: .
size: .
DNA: TGTGCCAGCAGCCAAGAAGGAGGCCGGGGCACTGAAGCTTTCTTT
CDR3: CASSQEGGRGTEAFF

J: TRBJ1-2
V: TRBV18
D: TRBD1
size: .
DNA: TGTGCCAGCTCACCGGAGACAGGGGTTATGGGTAACTATGGCTACACCTTC
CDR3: CASSPETGVMGNYGYTF

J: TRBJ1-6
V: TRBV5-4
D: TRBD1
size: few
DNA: TGTGCCAGCAGCTTGGGCGGGACAGGGCTCCCGAGGGATAATTCACCCCTCCACTTT
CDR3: CASSLGGTGLPRDNSPLHF

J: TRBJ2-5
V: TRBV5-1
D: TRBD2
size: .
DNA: TGCGCCAGCAGTCCTAAGTCACTAGCGGGGCCCCAAGAGACCCAGTACTTC
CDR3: CASSPKSLAGPQETQYF

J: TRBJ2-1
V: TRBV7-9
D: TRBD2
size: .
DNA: TGTGCCAGCAGCTTCCTATTGACTAGCGGGCACAATGAGCAGTTCTTC
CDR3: CASSFLLTSGHNEQFF

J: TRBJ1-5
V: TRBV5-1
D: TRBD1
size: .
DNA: TGCGCCAGCAGCCGGGACAGGGGAGGGGAGCCCCAGCATTTT
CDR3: CASSRDRGGEPQHF

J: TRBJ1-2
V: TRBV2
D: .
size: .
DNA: TGTGCCAGCAGTGGGCAGGGGAGTGGTGGCTACACCTTC
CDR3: CASSGQGSGGYTF

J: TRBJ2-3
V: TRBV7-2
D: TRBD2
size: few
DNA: TGTGCCCAAGCTGGGCTAGCGGGGGGGGCAGATACGCAGTATTTT
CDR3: CAQAGLAGGADTQYF

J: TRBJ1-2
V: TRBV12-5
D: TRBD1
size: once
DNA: TGTGCTAGTGGTTTGGACACAGGGGTGCGGTTCTATGGCTACACCTTC
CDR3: CASGLDTGVRFYGYTF

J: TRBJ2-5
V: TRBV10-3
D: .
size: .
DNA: TGTGCCAGCGCAGGGGCAACGGAGACCCAGTACTTC
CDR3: CASAGATETQYF

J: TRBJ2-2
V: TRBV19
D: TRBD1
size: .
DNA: TGTGCCAGCAGACAGGGGGCTACCGGGGAGCTGTTTTTT
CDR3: CASRQGATGELFF

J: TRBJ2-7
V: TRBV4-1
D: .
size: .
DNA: TGCGCCAGCAGCCAATTACCCCTGCTACGGGGGAACTCCTACGAGCAGTACTTC
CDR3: CASSQLPLLRGNSYEQYF

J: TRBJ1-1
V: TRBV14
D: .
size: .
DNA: TGTGCCAGCAGCTTCGCCGCGGACACTGAAGCTTTCTTT
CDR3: CASSFAADTEAFF

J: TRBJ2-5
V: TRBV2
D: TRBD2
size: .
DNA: TGTGCCAGCATAACCGGGACTAGCGGGGGGGAGACCCAGTACTTC
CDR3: CASITGTSGGETQYF

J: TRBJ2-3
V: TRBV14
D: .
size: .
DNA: TGTGCCAGCAGCGCCCAGATTAGCACAGATACGCAGTATTTT
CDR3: CASSAQISTDTQYF

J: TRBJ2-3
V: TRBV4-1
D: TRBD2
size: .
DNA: TGCGCCAGCAGCCCGAGACTAGCGGGAGGGCCGTTTAACCCAGATACGCAGTATTTT
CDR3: CASSPRLAGGPFNPDTQYF

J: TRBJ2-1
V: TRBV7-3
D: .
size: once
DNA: TGTGCCAGCAGCCCCAGACTAACCTCCTACAATGAGCAGTTCTTC
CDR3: CASSPRLTSYNEQFF

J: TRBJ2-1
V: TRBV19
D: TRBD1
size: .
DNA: TGTGCCAGTAGTACCACCCTAGGGGGCATGAATGAGCAGTTCTTC
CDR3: CASSTTLGGMNEQFF